This T cell receptor (beta chain) was sequenced in a study of blood T cell repertoires in COVID-19. Study overall: The origin of the acute and convalescent COVID-19 samples was the United States, Italy and Spain. Sample material is recorded as cDNA or gDNA derived from T cells, B-cell-depleted T cells, or PBMCs.

The authors' processing: Using reference gene primer amplification, nucleated cell counts were estimated. Using immunoSEQ multiplex PCR, the repertoire was profiled, and TCRdb retains in-frame clones only, with some absent. Clone size and the V and J calls come from that table; the DNA yielded D and trimming. The sample includes a few hundred thousand clones, around 84% of them seen just once. Sequenced: peripheral blood. The TCR comes from a woman aged 18-30 years with acute or convalescent COVID-19.

The CDR3 DNA reads TGTGCCAGCAGCTTGGGCGGGACAGGGGGTTATCAGCCCCAGCATTTT. It is translated as CASSLGGTGGYQPQHF. The chain recombines TRBV5-8 with TRBJ1-5; 11 positions match TRBD1. Germline V CDR1 and CDR2: SGHTS, YDEGEE. CDR3 length equals 16 residues. V trimming: 0 bases; J trimming: 5 bases; junction bases outside the gene matches: 4.